Listed here are 26 T cell receptor beta chains from one sample, sequenced in a study of T-cell memory formation after mild COVID-19. TCRdb re-called the 5' RACE reads with MiXCR, one entry per CDR3 protein. This table holds about 130,000 distinct CDR3 sequences, about 5.9% found once. Material: PBMCs or a T cell subset sorted from them (not recorded which). The receptors were sampled from an adult woman who had mild COVID-19 (a few samples of this study predate the infection). Cell type and time point are not known.

This clonotype occurred a few times. The chain recombines TRBV5-1 with TRBJ2-1, with D unclear. In germline, CDR1 is SGHRS, CDR2 YFSETQ. CDR3 size: 14 residues. Trimming shortened V by 0 bases and J by 8 bases, and 12 bases separated the two germline ends. DNA for the CDR3: TGCGCCAGCAGCTTGGTGGTTCTGAGCGATGAGCAGTTCTTC. This codes for CASSLVVLSDEQFF.

The rearrangement uses TRBV12-3 or TRBV12-4 and TRBJ1-6; maybe TRBD1 (5 bases). V was trimmed by 6 bases and J by 7 bases, leaving 13 bases between them. This CDR3 contains 14 residues. CDR3 sequence (DNA): TGTGCCAGCAGGAGTGGGGGTAGAAATTCACCCCTCCACTTT. Translated: CASRSGGRNSPLHF.

This clonotype was seen many times. The chain is built from TRBV15 and TRBJ2-7, with TRBD2 matching over 9 bases. Germline loops: CDR1 LNHNV, CDR2 YYDKDF (reference sequence). The CDR3 is 16 residues long. The trim removed 5 bases at V and 0 bases at J, leaving 8 bases unmatched. The CDR3: CATSGTSGQSSYEQYF. CDR3 coding DNA: TGTGCCACCAGCGGCACTAGCGGGCAGAGCTCCTACGAGCAGTACTTC.

The chain has TRBV6-2 or TRBV6-3 and TRBJ2-1; 7 bases match TRBD1. The CDR3 totals 14 residues. Germline V CDR1 and CDR2: MNHEY, SVGEGT. J lost 7 bases, V lost 6 bases, and 9 bases had no gene match. CDR3 sequence: CASRVGTVGNEQFF. The CDR3 DNA sequence: TGTGCCAGCAGGGTGGGGACAGTGGGGAATGAGCAGTTCTTC.

The rearrangement joins TRBV29-1 to TRBJ2-1; no clear D. The germline gives CDR1 SQVTM, CDR2 ANQGSEA. V was clipped by 0 bases and J by 3 bases, with 6 bases between them. The CDR3 is made up of 13 amino acids. The CDR3 sequence: CSVEDGFYNEQFF. In nucleotides, the CDR3 is TGCAGCGTTGAAGACGGGTTCTACAATGAGCAGTTCTTC.

This clonotype turned up a few times. The J gene is TRBJ1-5, the V gene TRBV7-3, with unresolved D. The germline V gene has CDR1 SGHTA and CDR2 FQGTGA. V gave up 1 base and J gave up 5 bases, with 6 bases separating them. The CDR3 covers 13 residues. The CDR3 sequence is CASSLSLDQPQHF. The CDR3 DNA sequence: TGTGCCAGCAGCTTAAGTCTCGATCAGCCCCAGCATTTT. The whole variable domain, filled in from reference TRBV7-3 and TRBJ1-5, reads GAGVSQTPSNKVTEKGKYVELRCDPISGHTALYWYRQSLGQGPEFLIYFQGTGAADDSGLPNDRFFAVRPEGSVSTLKIQRTERGDSAVYLCASSLSLDQPQHFGDGTRLSIL.

The chain is built from TRBV9 and TRBJ1-2; D perhaps matches TRBD1 (5 bases). The CDR3 runs to 15 residues. Germline CDR1 and CDR2: SGDLS and YYNGEE. With 4 bases removed from V and 8 bases from J, the gap between germline ends came to 21 bases. CDR3 sequence: CASSPDSRQARGYTF. CDR3 bases: TGTGCCAGCAGCCCCGACAGCAGACAAGCCAGAGGCTACACCTTC.

This clonotype was counted between two and nine times. V is TRBV20-1 and J is TRBJ2-7, with a weak D call TRBD2 (5 bases). The germline V and J ends were trimmed by 3 bases and 2 bases, with 8 bases remaining between them. This CDR3 region has 12 residues. Germline CDR1 reads DFQATT; CDR2 reads SNEGSKA (reference sequence). The chain's CDR3 is CSASDYTYEQYF. Written as DNA, the CDR3 is TGCAGTGCTAGTGACTATACCTACGAGCAGTACTTC.

The chain combines TRBV4-2 with TRBJ2-5; D is uncertain. The CDR3 has 14 amino acids. Trimming left V 1 base short and J 2 bases short, with 8 bases between. Germline V gene sequence: CDR1 LGHNA, CDR2 YNFKEQ. CDR3 nucleotides: TGTGCCAGCAGCCAAGTCGTAGCTCAAGAGACCCAGTACTTC. Translated: CASSQVVAQETQYF.

This clonotype occurred a few times. The CDR3 DNA reads as TGTGCCAGCTCATCAAGGACAGGCCAGGAGTATGGCTACACCTTC. Translating gives CASSSRTGQEYGYTF. This sequence joins TRBV18 and TRBJ1-2, with 7 bases lining up with TRBD1. The V gene's germline CDR1 is KGHSH and CDR2 LQKENI. The CDR3 is 15 amino acids. J lost 5 bases, V lost 5 bases, and 11 bases had no gene match.

Only a few counts were recorded for this clonotype. V usage is TRBV12-3 or TRBV12-4 and J usage is TRBJ2-7; 12 nucleotides line up with TRBD1. The CDR3 loop spans 16 amino acids. The V segment lost 5 bases and the J segment 5 bases; nucleotides outside the gene matches: 10. The CDR3: CASSPPGTGGNHEQYF. CDR3 sequence (DNA): TGTGCCAGCAGTCCGCCTGGGACAGGGGGCAACCACGAGCAGTACTTC.

This clonotype was seen more than once but under ten times. V and J are TRBV12-3 or TRBV12-4 and TRBJ1-5; 9 positions match TRBD1. The CDR3 totals 14 residues. V gave up 5 bases and J gave up 4 bases; unmatched junction bases: 3. The DNA for the CDR3 is TGTGCCAGCAGTAGGGGGACAGGGAATCAGCCCCAGCATTTT. Its protein is CASSRGTGNQPQHF.

The chain employs TRBV12-3 or TRBV12-4 and TRBJ2-3; 10 nucleotides line up with TRBD2. The CDR3 extends over 14 amino acids. The CDR3 sequence: CVSGLAGVTDTQYF. The CDR3 region has the DNA TGTGTCTCAGGCCTAGCGGGAGTAACAGATACGCAGTATTTT.

This clonotype was found many times. This chain joins TRBV5-5 and TRBJ2-1; the match to TRBD1 covers 8 bases. From germline, CDR1 is SGHKS and CDR2 YYEKEE (reference sequence). The CDR3 length is 15 residues. The trim removed 4 bases at V and 2 bases at J, leaving 5 bases unmatched. The chain's CDR3 is CASSPGQGTYNEQFF. The CDR3 region has the DNA TGTGCCAGCAGCCCTGGACAGGGCACCTACAATGAGCAGTTCTTC.

This clonotype was counted only a few times. V gene TRBV7-9 combines with J gene TRBJ2-1; TRBD2 agrees at 7 bases. The trim removed 4 bases at V and 3 bases at J, leaving 9 bases unmatched. This CDR3 is built from 16 residues. Germline-derived CDR1 and CDR2 are SEHNR and FQNEAQ (reference sequence). CDR3 protein: CASSSGRGSLYNEQFF. DNA for the CDR3: TGTGCCAGCAGCTCTGGGCGGGGGTCCCTCTACAATGAGCAGTTCTTC.

This clonotype was counted only a few times. This chain joins TRBV11-3 and TRBJ1-1; 8 positions match TRBD1. Trimming cost V 3 bases and J 3 bases; bases outside gene matches: 9. The germline gives CDR1 SGHNT, CDR2 YENEEA. This CDR3 comprises 16 residues. The DNA of the CDR3 is TGTGCCAGCAGCTTCCCCGGACAGGGTCGGGACACTGAAGCTTTCTTT. Amino acid sequence: CASSFPGQGRDTEAFF.

V gene TRBV20-1 combines with J gene TRBJ2-1, with D tentatively TRBD2 (5 bases). CDR3 length: 12 residues. V was cut by 0 bases and J by 12 bases, with 12 bases left in between. Germline CDR1 and CDR2: DFQATT and SNEGSKA (reference sequence). CDR3 amino acids: CSAREGAPRQFF. The CDR3 nucleotides are TGCAGTGCTAGAGAGGGAGCCCCTAGGCAGTTCTTC.

The chain employs TRBV5-5 and TRBJ2-7; 9 bases are shared with TRBD2. V shed 4 bases, J shed 0 bases, and the junction held 5 bases outside the gene matches. Germline V gene sequence: CDR1 SGHKS, CDR2 YYEKEE (reference sequence). The CDR3 sequence is 15 residues long. In DNA form, the CDR3 reads TGTGCCAGCAGCCCTGGACTAGCGAGCTCCTACGAGCAGTACTTC. It translates to CASSPGLASSYEQYF.

This chain connects TRBV30 to TRBJ2-7, with 11 bases aligning to TRBD1. The CDR3 sequence is 11 residues long. The germline gives CDR1 GTSNPN, CDR2 SVGIG (reference sequence). This chain's CDR3 is CAGTGGYEQYF. The CDR3 region has the DNA TGTGCTGGGACAGGGGGCTACGAGCAGTACTTC.

V usage is TRBV4-3 and J usage is TRBJ2-7; 8 positions agree with TRBD1. V was clipped by 4 bases and J by 2 bases; unmatched bases: 7. Germline values: CDR1 LGHNA, CDR2 YSLEER. The CDR3 is made up of 15 amino acids. CDR3 bases: TGCGCCAGCAGCCCCCAGGCAGGGGGCCCCTACGAGCAGTACTTC. This gives the protein CASSPQAGGPYEQYF.

This clonotype was counted many times. The chain links TRBV29-1 to TRBJ2-6; perhaps TRBD1 as D (5 bases). This CDR3 has 13 amino acids. Trimming removed 7 bases from V and 0 bases from J, with 7 bases in between. Per the germline V gene, CDR1 is SQVTM and CDR2 is ANQGSEA. The CDR3 coding sequence is TGCAGCGCCGACAGCTCTGGGGCCAACGTCCTGACTTTC. It codes for CSADSSGANVLTF. The full variable domain, rest sourced from reference TRBV29-1 and TRBJ2-6, is SAVISQKPSRDICQRGTSLTIQCQVDSQVTMMFWYRQQPGQSLTLIATANQGSEATYESGFVIDKFPISRPNLTFSTLTVSNMSPEDSSIYLCSADSSGANVLTFGAGSRLTVL.

V usage is TRBV2 and J usage is TRBJ2-1, with D hard to call. V was shortened by 7 bases and J by 9 bases, with 19 bases between the two germline ends. CDR1 is SNHLY, CDR2 FYNNEI, per germline. The CDR3 spans 14 residues. Here the CDR3 DNA reads TGTGCCAGCACCCGTACCGGCGTAGGGTCTGAGCAGTTCTTC. This gives the protein CASTRTGVGSEQFF.

This chain uses TRBV7-8 with TRBJ2-5, with 7 bases that match TRBD1. This CDR3 is 14 amino acids long. Germline V gives CDR1 SGHVS, CDR2 FQNEAQ. V was clipped by 4 bases and J by 5 bases; unmatched bases: 7. The chain's CDR3 is CASSSRGLGETQYF. The CDR3 DNA reads as TGTGCCAGCAGCTCAAGGGGGCTCGGGGAGACCCAGTACTTC. The whole variable domain, filled in from reference TRBV7-8 and TRBJ2-5, reads GAGVSQSPRYKVAKRGQDVALRCDPISGHVSLFWYQQALGQGPEFLTYFQNEAQLDKSGLPSDRFFAERPEGSVSTLKIQRTQQEDSAVYLCASSSRGLGETQYFGPGTRLLVL.

This sequence joins TRBV18 and TRBJ1-4; D not certain. Germline values: CDR1 KGHSH, CDR2 LQKENI. This CDR3 is built from 12 residues. V lost 2 bases, J lost 6 bases, and 4 bases lay in between. This CDR3 is CASSPNYEKLFF. The CDR3 coding sequence is TGTGCCAGCTCACCAAACTATGAAAAACTGTTTTTT.

The J gene is TRBJ2-3, the V gene TRBV5-6; unclear D gene. CDR3 length: 14 residues. Per germline, CDR1 SGHDT and CDR2 YYEEEE. Trimming pared 0 bases from V and 5 bases from J, leaving 10 bases between. The CDR3: CASSLGEPRDTQYF. CDR3 nucleotide sequence: TGTGCCAGCAGCTTGGGAGAACCAAGAGATACGCAGTATTTT.

The V and J genes are TRBV12-3 or TRBV12-4 and TRBJ1-1, with D hard to call. Deletions cut 7 bases from V and 8 bases from J, with 20 bases between. The CDR3 runs 14 residues. DNA for the CDR3: TGTGCCAGCAAACTGGACCCTACGAGCCGGGAAGCTTTCTTT. Protein product: CASKLDPTSREAFF.